The entry below gives a single T cell receptor (beta chain) sequence along with its context. By sample share, this clone is medium-sized (0.01 to 0.1%). It has no known antigen specificity. No qualities accompany the bases; no much larger clone lies one base away. This specimen comes from a study of cytomegalovirus exposure and HLA in healthy donors (dated by TCRdb to 2016 to 2017). Looking at the study overall: In an earlier analysis of fewer than 750 of the donors, about 270 Gb of sequence data and 120 million or so unique TCR beta sequences from roughly 180 million T cells were reported. An earlier analysis of about 620 of the donors applied high-throughput TCR beta sequencing to assess whether each TCR beta V gene segment acted as functional or pseudogenic. Donor age, sex, ethnicity and CMV serostatus were compiled alongside the repertoire data. Across 398 genotyped donors of the cohort, an average of about 220,000 unique TCR beta nucleotide sequences per donor were sequenced, and 15% to 20% of those sequences were non-productive. To predict cytomegalovirus infection status, the study combined high-throughput TCR immunosequencing, statistical association of individual TCRs with disease status, and machine learning. A later analysis re-analyzed previously published TCR beta repertoires from 500 to 700 donors and added high-resolution HLA genotyping to study TCR occurrence patterns. Rather than using new phenotypic data, the later analysis identified candidate immune exposures from TCR beta sequences and from how often those sequences occurred across donors. The T cell repertoires of 670 or so subjects were profiled by immunosequencing and related to cytomegalovirus serostatus. The number of donors typed differed by locus, with roughly 629-640 for A, B, C, DRB1 and DQB1, roughly 520 for DQA1, 600 to 610 for DPA1, and around 450 for DPB1. HLA typing covered class I and class II loci at four-digit resolution. An early release covering roughly 600 HLA-typed donors comprised about 310 gigabases of sequencing data and approximately 80 million unique TCR sequences. The aim of the study was to test whether cataloging public T cell receptors could identify signatures of past pathogen exposure. All discovery cohort repertoires had been generated on a single sequencing platform. Along with the roughly 700-subject first cohort, a separate validation cohort of around 110 different subjects was used. About 5 DR-DQ haplotypes were handled as single units for association and clustering, since linkage in the cohort was strong. In a later genetic analysis, genome-wide SNP genotypes for about 60% of the 666 donors were used, and that subset was treated as a discovery cohort. Of the roughly 410 genotyped donors, roughly 76% were placed in the genetic ancestry cluster associated with self-reported Caucasian donors.

The cohort was made up of 650 to 700 healthy bone marrow donors. Cohort members were all nominally healthy when sampled, although unrecorded immune exposures were likely present. The donor was CMV seropositive and belonged to the group of about 290 seropositive cohort members. Each donor provided a peripheral blood sample, and peripheral blood mononuclear cells were used for TCR beta sequencing. The Qiagen DNeasy Blood Extraction Kit was used to extract genomic DNA from the blood cell samples. The full study reports these points: A later analysis found that HLA-associated TCR beta chains were more clonally expanded and had lower generation probabilities than equally common non-associated chains. Roughly uniform sequencing depth across donors was assumed in presence/absence analyses, although this assumption may not hold. Linkage disequilibrium might explain the correlated functional status among segregating V segments, but an unknown experimental factor could not be ruled out. According to a later analysis, parvovirus B19, influenza, CMV and Epstein-Barr virus appeared linked to several top co-occurrence clusters. Strong co-occurrence of HLA alleles, especially DR and DQ, made assigning TCR associations to individual alleles difficult. Most CMV-associated TCR beta chains appeared to be HLA-restricted in a later analysis, and the HLA associations seemed to be driven largely by CMV exposure. A cluster of highly shared sequence variants was judged likely to be a technical artifact of the sequencing pipeline. An association between a missense DCLRE1C variant and V-gene and J-gene trimming of TCR beta chains was found in a later genetic analysis and replicated in an independent cohort. Cytomegalovirus status was reported to be diagnosed by the classifier with high specificity and sensitivity in both the original and validation cohorts. Because some donors lacked HLA typing at each locus, the association tests relied only on the typed subset. In an earlier analysis of approximately 590 of the donors, most TCR beta V segments were observed in productive rearrangements about 87% or about 30% of the time, broadly matching IMGT annotations. Specific HLA alleles were associated with 15,000 to 20,000 TCR beta sequences at a false discovery rate of 0.05 in a later analysis. Because counts were too low, about 17 rarely observed V segments, including chromosome 9 orphons, were excluded from the earlier analysis of under 650 of the donors. A further reported finding was that TCR beta sequences accurately predicted the HLA-A and HLA-B alleles for most subjects in the first cohort. Across donors, most TCR sequences were observed very rarely, whereas some public TCRs were present in many individuals. In a later analysis, the rate of TCR association differed among HLA loci, with DRB1 alleles having the most associated TCRs and HLA-C alleles having the fewest. It was suggested by the authors that the approach could potentially be generalized to other disease states and immunological phenotypes. Some IMGT-functional V segments, including TRBV6-2 and TRBV6-3, could not be distinguished by the 87-base-pair reads and were therefore excluded. The study listed around 160 TCR beta chains as associated with cytomegalovirus. The cohort was sequenced for TCR beta chains only, and without alpha or paired-chain data the features that could be detected were limited. Immune exposure information for the cohort was limited to CMV serostatus. In vitro tests confirmed that a few of the cytomegalovirus-associated TCR beta chains recognize cytomegalovirus antigens. Compared with the roughly 700-donor mean, donors in an Asian-associated ancestry cluster had fewer N-insertions in productive TCRs, according to a later genetic analysis.

The CDR3 sequence holds 16 residues, the cysteine and phenylalanine included. This entry keeps only the CDR3 DNA: 48 bases, framed from base 1. Relative to germline, V is missing 2 bases and J is missing 1 base, with 6 bases of the junction outside any gene match. Sequences ENHRY (CDR1) and SYGVKD (CDR2) are obtained from the germline V gene. The receptor library was made with the immunoSEQ multiplex PCR assay. A mixture of 60 forward primers for TCR Vbeta segments and 13 reverse primers for TCR Jbeta segments was used in the multiplex PCR. The CDR3 region of rearranged TCR beta genes was amplified from genomic DNA by a multiplex PCR assay. The Illumina HiSeq System was used to sequence the amplified TCR beta libraries as 87-base-pair reads. On the study's bioinformatics: In a later analysis, roughly 80 million unique TCR beta chains were counted across the 666 repertoires, and approximately 11 million of these chains were shared by at least two donors. A nearest-neighbor algorithm error-corrected the raw reads and collapsed the reads into unique sequences, merging closely related sequences to remove PCR and sequencing errors. CDR3 sequences were aligned to IMGT reference sequences to assign V, D and J gene segments. For a sequence to be retained, a match of at least six nucleotides to both a V gene segment and a J gene segment was required. A rearrangement counted as productive if the CDR3 had no stop codons and remained in frame with V and J, and every other rearrangement counted as non-productive. Following IMGT convention, CDR3 was defined as the stretch from the second conserved V-encoded cysteine to the conserved J-encoded phenylalanine. The earlier analysis of some 600 of the donors excluded sequences that lacked an unambiguous match to a single V gene segment. In an earlier analysis of roughly 600 of the donors, a V segment was called functional when productive rearrangements were above 56.7%, and segregating when the standard deviation between donors exceeded 5%. A statistical classification framework was built for diagnosing cytomegalovirus status from the catalog of TCR beta chain sequences. In a later analysis, TCR nucleotide sequences were compared against IMGT/GENE-DB human TR gene sequences so that V and J genes could be assigned. The TCRdist pipeline was used in a later analysis to assign CDR3 sequences and most-parsimonious VDJ recombination scenarios. A later analysis defined each TCR beta chain by its CDR3 amino acid sequence plus V-gene family, and excluded reads lacking a unique V-gene family. As a way to deal with suspected cross-contamination and a sequencing artifact, a later analysis dropped over 550 nucleotide sequences that were highly shared and had low generation probability. For each public chain, a later analysis derived a clonal expansion index from normalized ranks of inferred template counts within each repertoire. Generation probabilities in a later analysis came from a VDJ recombination model fitted to out-of-frame rearrangements, and those results were checked against IGoR. In a later analysis, hypergeometric tests were used to score TCR-TCR, TCR-HLA and TCR-CMV co-occurrence, with a repertoire-size bias correction applied to TCR pairs. In a later analysis, false discovery rates were estimated by permuting HLA or CMV assignments 20 times. In a later analysis, co-occurring TCRs were grouped with DBSCAN, and TCRdist sequence similarity was added when clustering was performed within HLA-allele-positive subsets. Repertoires with fewer than 30,000 or more than 120,000 public chains were left out of co-occurrence clustering, as were a handful of repertoires with anomalous nucleotide sharing. Held by TCRdb, this immuneACCESS table contains in-frame sequences only and omits some clones. Under half of the omission traces to an unresolved V gene where checked; the cause of the rest is unknown. Clone size and the V and J calls come from that table; the DNA yielded D and trimming. A total of 95,000 or so clones appear in this sample, 65% to 90% of them only once. Together, the top ten hold around 4.2% of the sample.

This chain joins TRBV10-3 to TRBJ2-3, with 7 bases in between that match TRBD2. This clonotype originated in a woman aged 70 to 79 in good health and CMV-seropositive. Source material: PBMCs. In nucleotide form, the sequence is TGTGCCATCAGTGAGGCAGGCGGGAGCGGCACAGATACGCAGTATTTT. Its protein reads: CAISEAGGSGTDTQYF.